This T cell receptor beta chain is drawn from a study of T cell repertoires in cytomegalovirus infection (dated by TCRdb to between 2018 and 2020). Regarding the study in general: The peptide stimulations were aimed at well-studied HLA-B-restricted epitopes as well as recently identified HLA-C-restricted CMV epitopes, whose presentation resists viral immunomodulation. Because public TCR beta signatures pointed to carriage of CMV infection together with the matching HLA type, the HLA type of each donor mattered for the analysis.

The sequencer listed for this sample is Illumina HiSeq 1500. The raw public data were reprocessed by TCRdb itself: fastp quality trimming at Q25, MiXCR clonotype calling, in-frame beta chains only. Each CDR3 protein appears once, grouped with its most common genes and DNA. Recorded for this sample are nearly 700,000 distinct CDR3 sequences; roughly 33% of them occurred a single time. The top ten clones comprise 15% to 20% of the sample. The sample's treatment or condition label, decoded: in vitro stimulation with specific CMV peptide epitopes to enrich CMV-specific T cells. A word on this clonotype: Its binding antigen is unknown. No base-level quality is on record; no much larger clone is a single base apart.

Deletion took 10 bases off V and 0 bases off J, with a span of 19 bases between the germline ends. Sequences MNHEY (CDR1) and SVGEGT (CDR2) are obtained from the germline V gene. CDR3 length: 17 amino acids, cysteine to phenylalanine. The entry retains the CDR3 DNA only, 51 bases that are in frame from base 1. Overall results and qualifications from the work: In both this cohort and an independent roughly 350-donor cohort, the cumulative frequency of public TCR beta family members distinguished carriers of CMV infection plus the relevant HLA type. The ex vivo response was dominated by HLA-C-restricted CMV-specific TCR beta clonotypes, which also provided the single most frequent clonotype in two of eight donors.

This chain is built from TRBV6-2 or TRBV6-3 and TRBJ2-6; the D segment could be TRBD2, given 6 matching bases. This sequence originates from a human donor in good health (CMV status not recorded). Some clones in this sample may be carry-over from other donors' samples. This specimen was cultured PBMCs, taken from culture after CMV antigen stimulation. The DNA is as follows: TGTGCCACCTCGAGGACGGGAGCCCTCTCTGGGGCCAACGTCCTGACTTTC. Translated, this is CATSRTGALSGANVLTF.